The clone carrying this T cell receptor (beta chain) was seen more than once but under ten times. Antigen specificity is unknown. Between the trimmed V and J ends, which lost 6 bases and 3 bases, there was a span of 6 bases. The CDR3 length is 11 residues. The germline V gene has CDR1 MNHNS and CDR2 SASEGT. This record comes from a study of regulatory T cells in long-lasting Graves disease. In building TCR beta libraries, iRepertoire HTBI primers were used together with Arm-PCR of CDR3 regions. Each CDR3 protein is one row after TCRdb ran MiXCR on the multiplex PCR reads. The table lists roughly 400,000 distinct CDR3 sequences, roughly 17% of them singletons. General study findings and limits: Relative to new patients (under 1,000), persistent patients exhibited greater sharing of public clonotypes (2,741). TRBV28, TRBJ1-2 and TRBJ2-5 were favored in persistent disease.

As for time point: newly diagnosed GD, antithyroid drugs for less than 3 months. The TCR library used RNA extracted from PBMCs. Collection of peripheral blood (approximately 9 milliliters) was done using EDTA tubes. This sample also belongs to another study, concerning T cells in Graves' hyperthyroidism and ophthalmopathy. That publication notes: Also found in blood were most expanded thyroid clonotypes above 0.001.

Specimen: peripheral blood mononuclear cells (PBMCs), collected at new diagnosis, from a patient treated with antithyroid drugs. The origin of this receptor is a woman aged 18-35 years with Graves disease. The V call is TRBV6-1, the J call TRBJ2-7; D ambiguous. DNA of the CDR3: TGTGCCAGCAGAAATATCTACGAGCAGTACTTC. Its translation is CASRNIYEQYF.